This T cell receptor beta chain was identified in a study of blood T cell repertoires in COVID-19. Whole-study context: Sample material is recorded as cDNA or gDNA derived from T cells, B-cell-depleted T cells, or PBMCs.

Measured with immunoSEQ multiplex PCR; TCRdb has only the in-frame clones, and not every one. The sample has hundreds of thousands of clones; roughly 86% are singletons. Germline loops: CDR1 SGHDN, CDR2 FVKESK. The CDR3 spans 15 residues. Trimming removed 4 bases at V and 4 bases at J, with 14 bases between. Specimen: peripheral blood. V gene TRBV14 combines with J gene TRBJ1-3; D possibly corresponds to TRBD1 (5 bases). The clonotype comes from a woman in her twenties or thirties with COVID-19, enrolled during active disease. The CDR3 nucleotides read TGTGCCAGCAGCCTCCAGCAGGGCTCGGGAAACACCATATATTTT. Its translation is CASSLQQGSGNTIYF.